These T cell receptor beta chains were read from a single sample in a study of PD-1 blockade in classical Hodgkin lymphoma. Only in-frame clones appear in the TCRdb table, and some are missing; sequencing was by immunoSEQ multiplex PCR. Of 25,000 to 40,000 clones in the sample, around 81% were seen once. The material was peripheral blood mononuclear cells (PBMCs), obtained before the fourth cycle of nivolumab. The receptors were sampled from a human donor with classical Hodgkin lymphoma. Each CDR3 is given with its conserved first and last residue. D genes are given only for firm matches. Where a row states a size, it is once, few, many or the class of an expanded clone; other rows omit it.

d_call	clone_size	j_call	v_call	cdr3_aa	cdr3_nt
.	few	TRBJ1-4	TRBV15	CATSRDIGAPADEKLFF	TGTGCCACCAGCAGAGATATAGGGGCCCCAGCAGATGAAAAACTGTTTTTT
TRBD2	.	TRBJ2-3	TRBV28	CASIPSGTSTDTQYF	TGTGCCAGCATTCCTAGCGGGACTAGCACAGATACGCAGTATTTT
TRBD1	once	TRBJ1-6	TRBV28	CASSWGQGDSPLHF	TGTGCCAGCAGTTGGGGGCAGGGGGATTCACCCCTCCACTTT
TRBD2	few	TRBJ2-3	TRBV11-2	CASSSDLAGGPPDTQYF	TGTGCCAGCAGCTCCGACTTGGCGGGAGGCCCCCCAGATACGCAGTATTTT
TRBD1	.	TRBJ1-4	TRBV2	CASSGEQGQEKLFF	TGTGCCAGCAGTGGGGAACAGGGGCAGGAAAAACTGTTTTTT
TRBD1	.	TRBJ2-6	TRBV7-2	CASSPRTGFGANVLTF	TGTGCCAGCAGCCCCCGGACAGGGTTTGGGGCCAACGTCCTGACTTTC
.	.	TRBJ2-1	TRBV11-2	CASSPALRSVWNEQFF	TGTGCCAGCAGCCCCGCTCTGCGCAGTGTATGGAATGAGCAGTTCTTC
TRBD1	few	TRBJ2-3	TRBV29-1	CSVDRQGAGTDTQYF	TGCAGCGTGGATCGACAGGGGGCAGGCACAGATACGCAGTATTTT
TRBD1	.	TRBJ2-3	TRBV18	CASSPGQGPSTDTQYF	TGTGCCAGCTCCCCTGGACAGGGACCTAGCACAGATACGCAGTATTTT
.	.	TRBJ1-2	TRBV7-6	CASSSPNDGYTF	TGTGCCAGCAGCTCGCCAAACGATGGCTACACCTTC
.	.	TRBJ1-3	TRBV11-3	CASSLESSGNTIYF	TGTGCCAGCAGCTTAGAATCCTCTGGAAACACCATATATTTT
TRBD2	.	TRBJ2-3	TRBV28	CAGKSGSGGTDTQYF	TGTGCCGGAAAGAGCGGGAGCGGGGGCACAGATACGCAGTATTTT
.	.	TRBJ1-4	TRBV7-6	CASSLGTGDNEKLFF	TGTGCCAGCAGCTTAGGGACGGGCGATAATGAAAAACTGTTTTTT
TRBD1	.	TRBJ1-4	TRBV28	CASRRTYRGRGDEKLFF	TGTGCCAGCAGACGCACCTACAGGGGGCGAGGGGATGAAAAACTGTTTTTT
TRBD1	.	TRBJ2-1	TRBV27	CASSLSRGTGNEQFF	TGTGCCAGCAGTTTATCTCGGGGGACAGGGAATGAGCAGTTCTTC
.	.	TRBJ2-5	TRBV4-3	CASSQDLRGRETQYF	TGCGCCAGCAGCCAAGATTTAAGGGGAAGAGAGACCCAGTACTTC
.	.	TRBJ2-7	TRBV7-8	CASSLQGGYYEQYF	TGTGCCAGCAGCTTACAGGGGGGGTACTACGAGCAGTACTTC
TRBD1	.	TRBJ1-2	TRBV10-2	CASNPGQGSYGYTF	TGCGCCAGCAATCCGGGACAGGGCTCCTATGGCTACACCTTC
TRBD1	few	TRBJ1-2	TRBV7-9	CASSTPGQRTHGYTF	TGTGCCAGCAGCACGCCGGGACAGAGAACGCATGGCTACACCTTC
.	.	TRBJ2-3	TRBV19	CASNQGYLADTQYF	TGTGCCAGTAACCAGGGATATCTTGCTGATACGCAGTATTTT
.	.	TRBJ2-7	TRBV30	CAWSGGSSYEQYF	TGTGCCTGGAGCGGGGGCAGCTCCTACGAGCAGTACTTC
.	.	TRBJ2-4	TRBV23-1	CASIPAGGYF	TGCGCCAGCATACCCGCAGGTGGGTACTTC
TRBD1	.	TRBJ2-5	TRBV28	CASGQGEETQYF	TGTGCCAGCGGACAGGGGGAAGAGACCCAGTACTTC
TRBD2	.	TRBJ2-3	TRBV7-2	CASSLVGGGADTQYF	TGTGCCAGCAGCTTAGTTGGCGGGGGGGCAGATACGCAGTATTTT